Detailed here is one T cell receptor (beta chain). The data originate from a study of blood T cell repertoires in COVID-19. Profiling relied on immunoSEQ multiplex PCR, and the TCRdb table lists in-frame clones only, not all of them. The sample records about 170,000 clones, less than 90% being singletons. The CDR3 is 14 residues long. The germline V gene has CDR1 SNHLY and CDR2 FYNNEI. The V end lost 6 bases, the J end lost 7 bases, and 18 bases lay between the germline ends. The sequenced material came from peripheral blood. The V call is TRBV2, the J call TRBJ2-5; D possibly corresponds to TRBD2 (6 bases). The TCR comes from a woman aged 70-85 years with COVID-19, enrolled during active disease. CDR3 sequence reads: CASSAVGGYGTQYF. In DNA form, the CDR3 reads TGTGCCAGCAGCGCCGTGGGGGGATACGGGACCCAGTACTTC.